This passage covers 8 T cell receptor beta chains from one sample sequenced in a study of T cells in women clearing cervical HPV infection. Some clones are missing from TCRdb's copy, which holds only in-frame ones; the method was immunoSEQ multiplex PCR. This table holds 31,000 or so clones. Sequencing was carried out using blood buffy coat. The receptors come from a woman between 18 and 75 years old with a cervical HPV16 infection that either progressed to CIN3+ or cleared (not recorded which).

Remarks on this clone: The read finishes 3 residues shy of the CDR3 end, and the germline J gene is used to complete it. This chain connects TRBV6-2 or TRBV6-3 to TRBJ1-2, with a tentative D call TRBD1 (6 bases). This CDR3 has 15 amino acids. Germline CDR1 is MNHEY and CDR2 is SVGEGT. The CDR3 bases that were read are TGTGCCAGCCGCCCCCGGGGGGGCCGGTGGAATGAC. Its protein product is CASRPRGGRWND. The whole CDR3 is CASRPRGGRWNDYTF.

With regard to this clone: The read finishes 3 residues shy of the CDR3 end, and the germline J gene is used to complete it. The chain couples TRBV18 to TRBJ2-5, with TRBD1 matching 10 bases. With 3 bases clipped from V and 5 bases from J, the junction kept 3 bases outside the gene matches. Per germline, CDR1 KGHSH and CDR2 LQKENI. This CDR3 contains 14 residues. The part of the CDR3 DNA that was read is TGTGCCAGCTCACCGGTGACAGGGGGCGAGACC. It codes for CASSPVTGGET. The full CDR3 is CASSPVTGGETQYF.

Comments on this clone: The observed sequence ends 3 residues before the CDR3 terminus, with the missing tail filled in from the germline J gene. The chain joins TRBV29-1 to TRBJ2-3; 9 bases align to TRBD1. The CDR3 length is 13 residues. CDR1 and CDR2 from the germline V gene are SQVTM and ANQGSEA. CDR3 DNA, as far as it was read: TGCAGCGCCCGGACAGGGGTCCAAGAGACG. Its translation: CSARTGVQET. The whole CDR3 region reads CSARTGVQETQYF.

For this clone: The read falls 3 residues short of the CDR3 end, and the missing part is taken from the germline J gene. This chain uses TRBV20-1 with TRBJ2-2; 7 positions agree with TRBD2. The CDR3 loop spans 16 amino acids. CDR1 DFQATT and CDR2 SNEGSKA come from the germline V gene (reference sequence). CDR3 sequence reads: CSARGRDRSGANVLFF. Incomplete CDR3 DNA: TGCAGTGCTAGGGGGAGGGATCGGTCTGGGGCCAACGTG.

In regard to this clone: The read stops 3 residues short of the end of the CDR3; the missing end is completed from the germline J gene. The chain has TRBV19 and TRBJ2-7; 13 positions agree with TRBD2. The CDR3 consists of 15 residues. With V trimmed by 6 bases and J by 5 bases, 7 bases remained unmatched. Germline CDR1 reads LNHDA; CDR2 reads SQIVND (reference sequence). The DNA read from the CDR3 is TGTGCCAGTAGCCTGACTAGCGGGAGGAGCCACGAG. Translation gives CASSLTSGRSHE. The entire CDR3 sequence reads CASSLTSGRSHEQYF.

Of note for this clone: A read error may produce the germline difference seen at one junction end. The same CDR3 also results from other DNA sequences found in this sample. CDR3 region: CASSFPGQLGNTIYF. The part of the CDR3 DNA that was read is TGTGCCAGTAGTTTTCCGGGACAGCTTGGAAACACT. This chain joins TRBV19 and TRBJ1-3; 7 nucleotides match TRBD1. The CDR3 end is not reached by the read, which stops 3 residues before it; the germline J gene fills it in. CDR3 length: 15 residues. Germline V CDR1 and CDR2: LNHDA, SQIVND (reference sequence).

The CDR3 DNA, read in part, is TGTGCCAGCAGCTTAGTAACGGGTCTAGAAGAGCCG. It translates to CASSLVTGLEEP. The whole CDR3 reads CASSLVTGLEEPQYF. V usage is TRBV7-9 and J usage is TRBJ2-3; D is unresolved. The read terminates 3 residues before the CDR3 end, so the remaining end is supplied by the germline J gene. This CDR3 has 15 residues. CDR1 SEHNR and CDR2 FQNEAQ come from the germline V gene (reference sequence).

Regarding this clone: The DNA ends 3 residues before the CDR3 does, and the rest of the CDR3 is filled in from the germline J gene. J is TRBJ1-6 and V is TRBV20-1, with no clear D. The CDR3 totals 15 residues. Trimming took off 2 bases at V and 4 bases at J, with 12 bases between the two ends. Per the germline V gene, CDR1 is DFQATT and CDR2 is SNEGSKA (reference sequence). The CDR3 DNA, read in part, is TGCAGTGCTAGACTCCTCACAGTATATAATTCACCC. Translating it yields CSARLLTVYNSP. The CDR3 in its entirety is CSARLLTVYNSPLHF.